What follows are 2 T cell receptor beta chains derived from one specimen sequenced in a study of radiotherapy plus CTLA-4 blockade in lung cancer. Generated by immunoSEQ multiplex PCR, the TCRdb table keeps only in-frame clones and is missing some. Of about 78,000 clones in the sample, more than 75% are singletons; the top ten hold 2% to 2.5%. The sequencing used peripheral blood, collected from a patient treated with radiotherapy plus ipilimumab. The receptors shown here come from a human donor with non-small cell lung cancer who had a partial response to radiotherapy plus ipilimumab.

The CDR3 DNA reads TGTGCCAGCAGTCCAAACAGGGCCCCCGGTTTGGCTGAAGCTTTCTTT. This gives the protein CASSPNRAPGLAEAFF. The V gene is TRBV28, the J gene TRBJ1-1; TRBD1 might be the D (6 bases). The CDR3 contains 16 residues. The V gene's germline CDR1 is MDHEN and CDR2 SYDVKM. Trimming left V 5 bases short and J 6 bases short, with 22 bases between. Complete variable domain (other parts from reference TRBV28 and TRBJ1-1): DVKVTQSSRYLVKRTGEKVFLECVQDMDHENMFWYRQDPGLGLRLIYFSYDVKMKEKGDIPEGYSVSREKKERFSLILESASTNQTSMYLCASSPNRAPGLAEAFFGQGTRLTVV.

The chain employs TRBV11-2 and TRBJ2-7; perhaps TRBD2 as D (6 bases). V lost 5 bases and J 3 bases, leaving 11 bases between the germline ends. Germline loops: CDR1 SGHAT, CDR2 FQNNGV. CDR3 length equals 13 residues. Written as DNA, the CDR3 is TGTGCCAGCAGCGTGGGACTGATCTACGAGCAGTACGTC. Translated, it gives CASSVGLIYEQYV.